Listed below are T cell receptor beta chains from one sample, sequenced in a study of blood T cells in healthy people across ages. MiXCR was run by TCRdb on the 5' RACE reads, yielding one entry per CDR3 protein. The sample carries approximately 780,000 distinct CDR3 sequences, roughly 26% recorded once. Separately, the same data were catalogued under a study of T cells of mothers and their children.

Sequencing was done on a sample of blood. The receptors were sampled from a boy aged 5-17 years in good health. The CDR3 runs from the conserved cysteine through the conserved F or W. D genes are given only for firm matches. The size entry is marked missing in some rows and otherwise reads once, few, many or a size class.

D gene: NA
clone size: few
V gene: TRBV7-8
J gene: TRBJ1-4
CDR3 protein: CASSLGLQAEKLFF
CDR3 DNA: TGTGCCAGCAGCCTAGGCCTCCAGGCGGAAAAACTGTTTTTT

D gene: NA
clone size: few
V gene: TRBV30
J gene: TRBJ2-3
CDR3 protein: CAWSLGGPGYTQYF
CDR3 DNA: TGTGCCTGGAGTCTAGGGGGTCCGGGGTATACGCAGTATTTT

D gene: TRBD1
clone size: NA
V gene: TRBV10-3
J gene: TRBJ1-1
CDR3 protein: CAISDRTGGTEAFF
CDR3 DNA: TGTGCCATCAGTGATAGGACAGGGGGTACTGAAGCTTTCTTT

D gene: TRBD2
clone size: NA
V gene: TRBV6-1
J gene: TRBJ2-2
CDR3 protein: CASSPTHLAGASTGELFF
CDR3 DNA: TGTGCCAGCAGCCCGACCCATCTAGCGGGGGCCTCCACCGGGGAGCTGTTTTTT

D gene: NA
clone size: few
V gene: TRBV7-9
J gene: TRBJ2-2
CDR3 protein: CASSSPRGGTNTGELFF
CDR3 DNA: TGTGCCAGCAGCTCACCGCGAGGGGGGACGAACACCGGGGAGCTGTTTTTT

D gene: NA
clone size: NA
V gene: TRBV5-5
J gene: TRBJ1-2
CDR3 protein: CASSPWGWGYGYTF
CDR3 DNA: TGTGCCAGCAGCCCGTGGGGATGGGGCTATGGCTACACCTTC

D gene: NA
clone size: NA
V gene: TRBV4-2
J gene: TRBJ1-6
CDR3 protein: CASSQEAIPPLHF
CDR3 DNA: TGTGCCAGCAGCCAAGAAGCCATCCCACCCCTCCACTTT

D gene: NA
clone size: NA
V gene: TRBV10-2
J gene: TRBJ2-7
CDR3 protein: CASSEQGLIGEQYF
CDR3 DNA: TGCGCCAGCAGTGAGCAGGGGCTCATAGGCGAGCAGTACTTC

D gene: NA
clone size: few
V gene: TRBV3-1
J gene: TRBJ1-1
CDR3 protein: CASSPRGGVGEAFF
CDR3 DNA: TGTGCCAGCAGCCCCCGGGGAGGAGTCGGTGAAGCTTTCTTT

D gene: NA
clone size: NA
V gene: TRBV12-3/TRBV12-4
J gene: TRBJ1-2
CDR3 protein: CASSLNDRGYTF
CDR3 DNA: TGTGCCAGCAGTTTAAATGACCGAGGCTACACCTTC

D gene: NA
clone size: NA
V gene: TRBV29-1
J gene: TRBJ2-7
CDR3 protein: CSVVTNYEQYF
CDR3 DNA: TGCAGCGTTGTAACCAACTACGAGCAGTACTTC

D gene: TRBD1
clone size: few
V gene: TRBV7-2
J gene: TRBJ2-5
CDR3 protein: CASSLPGQGAETQYF
CDR3 DNA: TGTGCCAGCAGCTTACCGGGACAGGGGGCCGAGACCCAGTACTTC

D gene: NA
clone size: few
V gene: TRBV9
J gene: TRBJ2-5
CDR3 protein: CASSVDWVRTESQETQYF
CDR3 DNA: TGTGCCAGCAGCGTAGATTGGGTGCGTACAGAGAGCCAAGAGACCCAGTACTTC

D gene: NA
clone size: many
V gene: TRBV20-1
J gene: TRBJ1-6
CDR3 protein: CSARVGTSNSPLHF
CDR3 DNA: TGCAGTGCTAGAGTCGGGACGAGTAATTCACCCCTCCACTTT

D gene: TRBD2
clone size: few
V gene: TRBV6-2/TRBV6-3
J gene: TRBJ2-3
CDR3 protein: CASSYNSGGADTQYF
CDR3 DNA: TGTGCCAGCAGTTACAATAGCGGGGGGGCAGATACGCAGTATTTT

D gene: NA
clone size: few
V gene: TRBV30
J gene: TRBJ2-5
CDR3 protein: CAWNRQRETQYF
CDR3 DNA: TGTGCCTGGAATAGACAGCGAGAGACCCAGTACTTC

D gene: NA
clone size: NA
V gene: TRBV28
J gene: TRBJ2-5
CDR3 protein: CASRVYVGYQETQYF
CDR3 DNA: TGTGCCAGCAGAGTCTACGTGGGGTACCAAGAGACCCAGTACTTC

D gene: TRBD1
clone size: few
V gene: TRBV5-1
J gene: TRBJ2-4
CDR3 protein: CASSSGRTGEAKNIQYF
CDR3 DNA: TGCGCCAGCAGCAGCGGAAGGACAGGGGAAGCCAAAAACATTCAGTACTTC

D gene: NA
clone size: NA
V gene: TRBV15
J gene: TRBJ1-1
CDR3 protein: CATSLWGRDTEAFF
CDR3 DNA: TGTGCCACCTCCTTATGGGGCAGGGACACTGAAGCTTTCTTT

D gene: NA
clone size: few
V gene: TRBV7-3
J gene: TRBJ1-2
CDR3 protein: CASSPGLWDGYTF
CDR3 DNA: TGTGCCAGCAGCCCGGGACTTTGGGATGGCTACACCTTC

D gene: NA
clone size: NA
V gene: TRBV15
J gene: TRBJ1-2
CDR3 protein: CATSRDGVGYTF
CDR3 DNA: TGTGCCACCAGCAGAGATGGGGTTGGCTACACCTTC

D gene: NA
clone size: few
V gene: TRBV5-1
J gene: TRBJ1-1
CDR3 protein: CASSVREGLNTEAFF
CDR3 DNA: TGCGCCAGCAGCGTGAGAGAGGGGTTGAACACTGAAGCTTTCTTT

D gene: TRBD2
clone size: many
V gene: TRBV6-5
J gene: TRBJ2-7
CDR3 protein: CASSRGTSGGQGQYF
CDR3 DNA: TGTGCCAGCAGCAGAGGGACTAGCGGGGGCCAGGGGCAGTACTTC

D gene: NA
clone size: few
V gene: TRBV7-9
J gene: TRBJ1-1
CDR3 protein: CASSLALPGAGTEAFF
CDR3 DNA: TGTGCCAGCAGCTTAGCGCTTCCGGGGGCCGGGACTGAAGCTTTCTTT

D gene: TRBD2
clone size: NA
V gene: TRBV3-1
J gene: TRBJ2-6
CDR3 protein: CASSPLPGGGTIGGANVLTF
CDR3 DNA: TGTGCCAGCAGCCCCCTTCCGGGCGGGGGGACCATAGGTGGGGCCAACGTCCTGACTTTC

D gene: NA
clone size: NA
V gene: TRBV27
J gene: TRBJ2-1
CDR3 protein: CASNTKTRARGTYNEQFF
CDR3 DNA: TGTGCCAGCAACACTAAAACTCGGGCTCGGGGTACTTACAATGAGCAGTTCTTC

D gene: NA
clone size: NA
V gene: TRBV6-5
J gene: TRBJ1-3
CDR3 protein: CASRHRPAGNTIYF
CDR3 DNA: TGTGCCAGCAGACACAGACCCGCTGGAAACACCATATATTTT

D gene: TRBD1
clone size: few
V gene: TRBV7-9
J gene: TRBJ1-6
CDR3 protein: CASSPRTGKNSPLHF
CDR3 DNA: TGTGCCAGCAGCCCTCGGACAGGGAAAAATTCACCCCTCCACTTT

D gene: TRBD1
clone size: few
V gene: TRBV27
J gene: TRBJ2-7
CDR3 protein: CASPHRQGNLREQYF
CDR3 DNA: TGTGCCAGTCCTCATAGACAGGGGAATCTACGCGAGCAGTACTTC

D gene: NA
clone size: few
V gene: TRBV6-1
J gene: TRBJ2-7
CDR3 protein: CASSEALEKPLDEQYF
CDR3 DNA: TGTGCCAGCAGTGAAGCGCTAGAGAAACCCCTGGACGAGCAGTACTTC

D gene: NA
clone size: few
V gene: TRBV28
J gene: TRBJ2-5
CDR3 protein: CASSSGPETQYF
CDR3 DNA: TGTGCCAGCAGCAGCGGGCCCGAGACCCAGTACTTC

D gene: NA
clone size: NA
V gene: TRBV3-1
J gene: TRBJ1-1
CDR3 protein: CASSQDYGISTEAFF
CDR3 DNA: TGTGCCAGCAGCCAAGATTATGGGATCTCCACTGAAGCTTTCTTT

D gene: NA
clone size: few
V gene: TRBV6-1
J gene: TRBJ2-6
CDR3 protein: CASTFSIGGSGANVLTF
CDR3 DNA: TGTGCCAGCACCTTTTCTATCGGGGGCTCTGGGGCCAACGTCCTGACTTTC

D gene: NA
clone size: NA
V gene: TRBV20-1
J gene: TRBJ2-7
CDR3 protein: CSARGGTPYEQYF
CDR3 DNA: TGCAGTGCTAGAGGGGGCACTCCCTACGAGCAGTACTTC

D gene: TRBD2
clone size: few
V gene: TRBV3-1
J gene: TRBJ2-7
CDR3 protein: CASSQDARRGSYEQYF
CDR3 DNA: TGTGCCAGCAGCCAAGACGCGCGGCGGGGGAGCTACGAGCAGTACTTC

D gene: NA
clone size: few
V gene: TRBV7-3
J gene: TRBJ2-5
CDR3 protein: CASSLTRGSGETQYF
CDR3 DNA: TGTGCCAGCAGCTTAACGAGGGGGTCGGGGGAGACCCAGTACTTC

D gene: NA
clone size: NA
V gene: TRBV29-1
J gene: TRBJ2-7
CDR3 protein: CSVEDREGASYEQYF
CDR3 DNA: TGCAGCGTTGAAGATAGGGAGGGGGCCTCCTACGAGCAGTACTTC

D gene: NA
clone size: NA
V gene: TRBV19
J gene: TRBJ1-2
CDR3 protein: CAIGPAANYGYTF
CDR3 DNA: TGTGCCATTGGGCCGGCGGCTAACTATGGCTACACCTTC

D gene: NA
clone size: few
V gene: TRBV29-1
J gene: TRBJ2-3
CDR3 protein: CSAGRLTDTQYF
CDR3 DNA: TGCAGCGCAGGGCGGCTCACAGATACGCAGTATTTT

D gene: NA
clone size: NA
V gene: TRBV5-1
J gene: TRBJ2-5
CDR3 protein: CASRDPGRQETQYF
CDR3 DNA: TGCGCCTCCAGGGACCCGGGCCGGCAAGAGACCCAGTACTTC

D gene: TRBD1
clone size: few
V gene: TRBV20-1
J gene: TRBJ2-4
CDR3 protein: CSARPTGDGNIQYF
CDR3 DNA: TGCAGTGCTAGACCTACAGGGGACGGAAACATTCAGTACTTC

D gene: NA
clone size: few
V gene: TRBV5-1
J gene: TRBJ1-2
CDR3 protein: CASSLEGSPGYTF
CDR3 DNA: TGCGCCAGCAGCTTGGAGGGCAGCCCGGGCTACACCTTC

D gene: NA
clone size: NA
V gene: TRBV11-2
J gene: TRBJ2-5
CDR3 protein: CASSLGYGAPQETQYF
CDR3 DNA: TGTGCCAGCAGCTTGGGGTATGGGGCCCCCCAAGAGACCCAGTACTTC

D gene: TRBD1
clone size: few
V gene: TRBV6-1
J gene: TRBJ2-2
CDR3 protein: CASSISPGGRGGELFF
CDR3 DNA: TGTGCCAGCAGTATCTCCCCAGGGGGCCGGGGCGGGGAGCTGTTTTTT

D gene: NA
clone size: few
V gene: TRBV29-1
J gene: TRBJ1-2
CDR3 protein: CSVPFKKGGYGYTF
CDR3 DNA: TGCAGCGTTCCATTCAAGAAAGGAGGGTATGGCTACACCTTC

D gene: TRBD2
clone size: few
V gene: TRBV14
J gene: TRBJ2-7
CDR3 protein: CASSHWAGVYEQYF
CDR3 DNA: TGTGCCAGCAGCCATTGGGCGGGGGTTTACGAGCAGTACTTC

D gene: NA
clone size: NA
V gene: TRBV15
J gene: TRBJ1-1
CDR3 protein: CATSKLDRLNTEAFF
CDR3 DNA: TGTGCCACCAGCAAGTTGGACAGACTGAACACTGAAGCTTTCTTT

D gene: TRBD2
clone size: NA
V gene: TRBV5-1
J gene: TRBJ2-2
CDR3 protein: CASSFSWGTNRELFF
CDR3 DNA: TGCGCCAGCAGCTTTTCTTGGGGGACTAACCGGGAGCTGTTTTTT

D gene: TRBD1
clone size: NA
V gene: TRBV28
J gene: TRBJ2-7
CDR3 protein: CASRPGGTGIHEQYF
CDR3 DNA: TGTGCCAGCAGACCAGGAGGGACAGGTATACACGAGCAGTACTTC

D gene: NA
clone size: few
V gene: TRBV6-1
J gene: TRBJ2-5
CDR3 protein: CASRLTGGWGVGATQYF
CDR3 DNA: TGTGCCAGCAGGCTTACAGGAGGGTGGGGGGTCGGGGCGACCCAGTACTTC

D gene: TRBD1
clone size: once
V gene: TRBV2
J gene: TRBJ1-1
CDR3 protein: CASDRETNTEAFF
CDR3 DNA: TGTGCCAGCGACAGGGAAACGAACACTGAAGCTTTCTTT

D gene: TRBD1
clone size: few
V gene: TRBV12-3/TRBV12-4
J gene: TRBJ1-6
CDR3 protein: CASSGQAYNSPLHF
CDR3 DNA: TGTGCCAGCAGTGGACAGGCATATAATTCACCCCTCCACTTT

D gene: TRBD1
clone size: NA
V gene: TRBV6-1
J gene: TRBJ2-4
CDR3 protein: CATWTGWNTKNIQYF
CDR3 DNA: TGTGCCACCTGGACAGGGTGGAATACCAAAAACATTCAGTACTTC

D gene: NA
clone size: NA
V gene: TRBV4-2
J gene: TRBJ1-2
CDR3 protein: CASRDPRDYGYTF
CDR3 DNA: TGTGCCAGCAGGGACCCCCGGGACTATGGCTACACCTTC

D gene: NA
clone size: NA
V gene: TRBV5-5
J gene: TRBJ1-2
CDR3 protein: CASSLTDDYGYTF
CDR3 DNA: TGTGCCAGCAGCTTAACAGATGACTATGGCTACACCTTC